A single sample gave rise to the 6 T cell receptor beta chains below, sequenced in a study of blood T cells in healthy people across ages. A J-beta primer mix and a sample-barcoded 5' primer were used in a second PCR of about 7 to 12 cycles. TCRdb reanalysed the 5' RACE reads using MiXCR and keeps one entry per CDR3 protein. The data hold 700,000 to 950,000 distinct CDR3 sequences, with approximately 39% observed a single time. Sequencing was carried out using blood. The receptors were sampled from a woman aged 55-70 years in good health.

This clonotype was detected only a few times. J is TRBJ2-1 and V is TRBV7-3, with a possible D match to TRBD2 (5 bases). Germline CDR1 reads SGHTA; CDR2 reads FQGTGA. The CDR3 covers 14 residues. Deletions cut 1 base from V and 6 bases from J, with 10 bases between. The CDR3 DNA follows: TGTGCCAGCAGCTTAAACGGGAACCTCAATGAGCAGTTCTTC. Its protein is CASSLNGNLNEQFF.

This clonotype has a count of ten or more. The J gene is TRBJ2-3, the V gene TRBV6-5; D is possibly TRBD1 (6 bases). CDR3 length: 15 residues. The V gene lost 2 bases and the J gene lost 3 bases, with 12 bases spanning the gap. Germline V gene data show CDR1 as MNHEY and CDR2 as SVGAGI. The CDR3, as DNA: TGTGCCAGCAGTTACGGCAGGGGAAGGACAGATACGCAGTATTTT. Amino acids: CASSYGRGRTDTQYF.

The CDR3 sequence: CASSFGQEAFF. CDR3 sequence (DNA): TGTGCCAGCAGTTTCGGACAGGAAGCTTTCTTT. The chain has TRBV12-3 or TRBV12-4 and TRBJ1-1; TRBD1 is a possible D gene (6 bases). The V end lost 3 bases, the J end lost 8 bases, and 7 bases lay between the germline ends. This CDR3 is built from 11 residues.

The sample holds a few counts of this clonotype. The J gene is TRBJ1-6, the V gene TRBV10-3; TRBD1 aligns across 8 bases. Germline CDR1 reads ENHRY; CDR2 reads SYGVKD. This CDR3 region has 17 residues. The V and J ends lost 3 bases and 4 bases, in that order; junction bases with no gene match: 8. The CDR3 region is CAISDGKTGGYNSPLHF. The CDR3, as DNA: TGTGCCATCAGTGATGGGAAAACAGGGGGTTATAATTCACCCCTCCACTTT.

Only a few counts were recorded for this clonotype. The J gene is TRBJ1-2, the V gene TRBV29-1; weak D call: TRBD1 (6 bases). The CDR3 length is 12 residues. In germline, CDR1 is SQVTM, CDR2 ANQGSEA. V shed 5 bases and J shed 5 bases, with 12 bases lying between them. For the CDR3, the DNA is TGCAGCGTTCCGACAGGATCTTATGGCTACACCTTC. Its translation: CSVPTGSYGYTF.

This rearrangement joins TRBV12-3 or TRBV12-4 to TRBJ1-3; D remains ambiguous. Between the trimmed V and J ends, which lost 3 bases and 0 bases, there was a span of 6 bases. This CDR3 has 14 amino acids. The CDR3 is CASSFADSGNTIYF. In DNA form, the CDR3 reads TGTGCCAGCAGTTTTGCGGACTCTGGAAACACCATATATTTT.